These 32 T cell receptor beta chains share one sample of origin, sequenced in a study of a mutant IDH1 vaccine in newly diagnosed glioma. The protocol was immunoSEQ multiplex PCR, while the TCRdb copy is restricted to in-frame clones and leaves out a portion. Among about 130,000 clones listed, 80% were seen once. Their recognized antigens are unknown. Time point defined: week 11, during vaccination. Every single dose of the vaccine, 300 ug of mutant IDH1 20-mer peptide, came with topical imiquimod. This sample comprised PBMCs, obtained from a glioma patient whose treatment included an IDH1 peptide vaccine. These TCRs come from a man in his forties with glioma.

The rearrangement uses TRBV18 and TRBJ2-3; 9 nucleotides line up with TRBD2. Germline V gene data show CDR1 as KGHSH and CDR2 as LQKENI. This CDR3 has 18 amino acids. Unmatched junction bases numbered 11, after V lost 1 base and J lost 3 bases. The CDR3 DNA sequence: TGTGCCAGCTCACCACTTAGGAGCGGGGGGCCAACTACAGATACGCAGTATTTT. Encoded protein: CASSPLRSGGPTTDTQYF.

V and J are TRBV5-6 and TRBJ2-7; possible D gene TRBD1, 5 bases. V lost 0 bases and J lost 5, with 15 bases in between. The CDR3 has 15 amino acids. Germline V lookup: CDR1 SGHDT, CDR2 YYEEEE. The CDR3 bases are TGTGCCAGCAGCTTGGGACCGTTAGGGGTCAACGAGCAGTACTTC. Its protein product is CASSLGPLGVNEQYF.

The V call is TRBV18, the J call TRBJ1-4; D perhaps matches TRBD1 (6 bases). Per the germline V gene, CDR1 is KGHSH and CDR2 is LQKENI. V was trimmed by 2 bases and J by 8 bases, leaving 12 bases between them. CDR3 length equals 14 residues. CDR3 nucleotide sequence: TGTGCCAGCTCACCAGACAGGTGGAACGAAAAACTGTTTTTT. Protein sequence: CASSPDRWNEKLFF.

The DNA for the CDR3 is TGTGCCAGCAGCTCCGGGTATAGCAATCAGCCCCAGCATTTT. Residues: CASSSGYSNQPQHF. The J gene is TRBJ1-5, the V gene TRBV7-8; D is ambiguous. This CDR3 region has 14 residues. V shed 4 bases and J shed 0 bases, with 7 bases lying between them. Per germline, CDR1 SGHVS and CDR2 FQNEAQ.

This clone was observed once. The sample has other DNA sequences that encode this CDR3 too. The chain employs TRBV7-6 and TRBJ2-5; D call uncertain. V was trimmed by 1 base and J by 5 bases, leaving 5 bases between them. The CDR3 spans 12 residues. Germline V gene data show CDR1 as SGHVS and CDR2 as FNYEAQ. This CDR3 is CASSLVLETQYF. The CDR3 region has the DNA TGTGCCAGCAGCTTAGTCCTGGAGACCCAGTACTTC.

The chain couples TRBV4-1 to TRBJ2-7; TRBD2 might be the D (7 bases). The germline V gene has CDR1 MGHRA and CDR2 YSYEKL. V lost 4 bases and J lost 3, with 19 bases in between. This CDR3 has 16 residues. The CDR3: CASSPVGRGLNYEQYF. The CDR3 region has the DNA TGCGCCAGCAGCCCTGTAGGGCGGGGGCTCAACTACGAGCAGTACTTC.

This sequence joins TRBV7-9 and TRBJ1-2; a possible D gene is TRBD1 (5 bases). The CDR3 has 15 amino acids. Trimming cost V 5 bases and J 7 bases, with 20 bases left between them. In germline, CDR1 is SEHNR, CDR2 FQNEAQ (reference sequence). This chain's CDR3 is CASSPLSGLSGGYTF. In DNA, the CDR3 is TGTGCCAGCAGCCCCTTGTCGGGGCTAAGCGGTGGCTACACCTTC.

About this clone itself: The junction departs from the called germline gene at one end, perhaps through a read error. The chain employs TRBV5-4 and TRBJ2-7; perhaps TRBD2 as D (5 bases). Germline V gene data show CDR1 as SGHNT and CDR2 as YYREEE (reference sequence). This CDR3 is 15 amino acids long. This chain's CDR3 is CASSQSLVATYEQYF. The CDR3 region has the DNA TGCGCCAGCAGCCAATCACTAGTCGCGACCTACGAGCAGTACTTC.

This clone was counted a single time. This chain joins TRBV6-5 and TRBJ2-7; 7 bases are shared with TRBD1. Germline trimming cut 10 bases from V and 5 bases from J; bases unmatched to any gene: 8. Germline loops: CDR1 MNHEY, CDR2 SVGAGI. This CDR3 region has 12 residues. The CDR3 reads CATRQGSNEQYF. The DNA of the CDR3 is TGTGCCACCCGACAGGGATCTAACGAGCAGTACTTC.

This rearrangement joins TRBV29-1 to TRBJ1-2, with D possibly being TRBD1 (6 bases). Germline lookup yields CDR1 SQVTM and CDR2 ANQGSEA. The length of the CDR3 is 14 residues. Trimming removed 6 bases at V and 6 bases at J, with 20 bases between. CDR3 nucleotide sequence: TGCAGCGTGCGTCGCCCAGGGGCAGGAGATGGCTACACCTTC. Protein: CSVRRPGAGDGYTF.

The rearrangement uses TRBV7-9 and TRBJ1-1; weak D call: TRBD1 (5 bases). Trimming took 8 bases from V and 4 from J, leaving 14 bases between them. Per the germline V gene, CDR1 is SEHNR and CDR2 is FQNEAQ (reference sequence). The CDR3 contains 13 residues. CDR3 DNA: TGTGCCAGCTCCCGGGCAGGGAGCACTGAAGCTTTCTTT. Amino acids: CASSRAGSTEAFF.

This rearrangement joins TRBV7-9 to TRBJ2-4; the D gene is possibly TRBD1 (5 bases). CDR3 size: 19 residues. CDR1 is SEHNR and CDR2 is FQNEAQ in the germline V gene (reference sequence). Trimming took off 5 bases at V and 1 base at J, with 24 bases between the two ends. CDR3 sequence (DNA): TGTGCCAGCAGCCCTGAGGCTGACGACAGCCATGGGGCCAAAAACATTCAGTACTTC. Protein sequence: CASSPEADDSHGAKNIQYF.

The CDR3 region is CAAGHGSGNTIYF. The CDR3 DNA is TGTGCCGCGGGACATGGGAGTGGAAACACCATATATTTT. This sequence joins TRBV5-4 and TRBJ1-3; the D gene is possibly TRBD1 (6 bases). The CDR3 is 13 amino acids. The V end lost 10 bases, the J end lost 3 bases, and 14 bases lay between the germline ends. Germline values: CDR1 SGHNT, CDR2 YYREEE (reference sequence).

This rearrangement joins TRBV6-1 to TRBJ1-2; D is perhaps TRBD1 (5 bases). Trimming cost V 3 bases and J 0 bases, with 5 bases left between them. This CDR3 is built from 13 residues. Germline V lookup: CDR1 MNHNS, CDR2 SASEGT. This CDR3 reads CASSETANYGYTF. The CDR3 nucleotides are TGTGCCAGCAGTGAGACAGCTAACTATGGCTACACCTTC.

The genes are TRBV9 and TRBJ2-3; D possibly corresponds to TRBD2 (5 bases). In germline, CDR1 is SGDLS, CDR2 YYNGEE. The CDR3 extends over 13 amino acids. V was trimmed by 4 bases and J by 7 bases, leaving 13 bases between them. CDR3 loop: CASSPRTEYTQYF. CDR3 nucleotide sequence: TGTGCCAGCAGCCCGCGGACTGAATATACGCAGTATTTT.

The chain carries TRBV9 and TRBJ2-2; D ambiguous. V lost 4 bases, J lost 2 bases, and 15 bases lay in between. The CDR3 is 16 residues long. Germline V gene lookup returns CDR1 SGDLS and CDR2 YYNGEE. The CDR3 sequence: CASSPSAFANTGELFF. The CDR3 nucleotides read TGTGCCAGCAGCCCCTCCGCCTTTGCCAACACCGGGGAGCTGTTTTTT.

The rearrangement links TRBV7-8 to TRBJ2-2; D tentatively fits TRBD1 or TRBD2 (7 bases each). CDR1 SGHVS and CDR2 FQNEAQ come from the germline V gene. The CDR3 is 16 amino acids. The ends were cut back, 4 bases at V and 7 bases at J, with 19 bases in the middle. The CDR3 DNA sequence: TGTGCCAGCAGCTACGGAAGGACTAGGGGGCACGGGGAGCTGTTTTTT. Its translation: CASSYGRTRGHGELFF.

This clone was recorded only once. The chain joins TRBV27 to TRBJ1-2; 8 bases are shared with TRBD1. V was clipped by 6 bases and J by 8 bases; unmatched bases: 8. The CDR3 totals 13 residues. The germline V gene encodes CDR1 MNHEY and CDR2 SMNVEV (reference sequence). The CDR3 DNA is TGTGCCAGCAGGGCAACAGGGGGAGGGGGCTACACCTTC. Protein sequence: CASRATGGGGYTF.

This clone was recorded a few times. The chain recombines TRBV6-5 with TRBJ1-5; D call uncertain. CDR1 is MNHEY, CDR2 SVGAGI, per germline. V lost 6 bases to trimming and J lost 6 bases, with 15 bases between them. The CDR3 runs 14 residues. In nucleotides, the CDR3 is TGTGCCAGCAGCCCCCCGGGGTATGGTCAGCCCCAGCATTTT. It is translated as CASSPPGYGQPQHF.

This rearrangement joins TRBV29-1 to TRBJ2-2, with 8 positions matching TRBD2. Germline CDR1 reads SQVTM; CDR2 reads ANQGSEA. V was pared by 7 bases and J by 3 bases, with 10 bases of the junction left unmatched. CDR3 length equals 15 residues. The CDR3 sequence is CSAAVSGVYTGELFF. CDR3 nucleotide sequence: TGCAGCGCTGCGGTTAGCGGGGTATACACCGGGGAGCTGTTTTTT.

In DNA, the CDR3 is TGTGCCAGCAGTACAGGGGCTGAGCAGTTCTTC. Translated: CASSTGAEQFF. This sequence joins TRBV28 and TRBJ2-1; 7 bases fit TRBD1. Germline CDR1 reads MDHEN; CDR2 reads SYDVKM. The CDR3 covers 11 residues. V shed 5 bases and J 9 bases; nucleotides not matched to a gene: 1.

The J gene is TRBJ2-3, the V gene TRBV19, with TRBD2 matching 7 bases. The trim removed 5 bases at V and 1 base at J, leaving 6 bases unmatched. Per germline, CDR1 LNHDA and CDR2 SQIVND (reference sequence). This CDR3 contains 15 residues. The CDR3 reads CASSESGVGTDTQYF. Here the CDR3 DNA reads TGTGCCAGTAGTGAGAGCGGGGTGGGCACAGATACGCAGTATTTT.

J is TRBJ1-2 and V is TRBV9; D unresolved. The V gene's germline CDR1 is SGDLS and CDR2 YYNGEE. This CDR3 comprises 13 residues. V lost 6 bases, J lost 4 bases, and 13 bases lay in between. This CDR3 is CASNSGRRYGYTF. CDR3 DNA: TGTGCCAGCAATTCAGGACGTCGCTATGGCTACACCTTC.

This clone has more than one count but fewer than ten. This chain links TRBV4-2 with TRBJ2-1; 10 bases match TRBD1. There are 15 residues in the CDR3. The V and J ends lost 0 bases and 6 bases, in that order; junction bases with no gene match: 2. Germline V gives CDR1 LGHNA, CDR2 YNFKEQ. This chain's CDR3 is CASSQDWTGGNEQFF. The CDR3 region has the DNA TGTGCCAGCAGCCAAGATTGGACAGGGGGCAATGAGCAGTTCTTC.

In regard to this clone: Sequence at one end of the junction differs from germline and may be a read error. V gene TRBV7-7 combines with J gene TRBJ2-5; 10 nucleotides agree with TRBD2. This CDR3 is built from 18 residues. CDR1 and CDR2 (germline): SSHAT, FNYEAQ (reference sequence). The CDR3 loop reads CASSFGGASGGLQETQYF. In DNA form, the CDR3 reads TGTGCTAGCAGCTTTGGAGGGGCTAGCGGGGGCCTCCAAGAGACCCAGTACTTC.

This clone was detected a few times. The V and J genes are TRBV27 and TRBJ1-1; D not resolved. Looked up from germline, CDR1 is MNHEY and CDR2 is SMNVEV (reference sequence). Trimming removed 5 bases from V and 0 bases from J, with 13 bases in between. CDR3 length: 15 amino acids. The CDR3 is CASSPRRTMNTEAFF. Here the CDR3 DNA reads TGTGCCAGCAGTCCCCGGAGAACCATGAACACTGAAGCTTTCTTT.

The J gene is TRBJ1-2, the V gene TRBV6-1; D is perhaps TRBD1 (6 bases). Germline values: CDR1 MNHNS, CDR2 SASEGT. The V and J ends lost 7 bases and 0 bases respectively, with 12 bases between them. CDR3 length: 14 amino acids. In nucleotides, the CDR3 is TGTGCCAGCACGGAGGGGGTCACTAACTATGGCTACACCTTC. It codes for CASTEGVTNYGYTF.

This CDR3 is CASSPPASGGTDTQYF. The CDR3 bases are TGTGCCAGCTCACCACCGGCTAGCGGGGGCACAGATACGCAGTATTTT. This chain links TRBV18 with TRBJ2-3; 9 nucleotides line up with TRBD2. V lost 0 bases to trimming and J lost 1 base; unmatched junction nucleotides: 2. This CDR3 is built from 16 residues. From germline, CDR1 is KGHSH and CDR2 LQKENI.

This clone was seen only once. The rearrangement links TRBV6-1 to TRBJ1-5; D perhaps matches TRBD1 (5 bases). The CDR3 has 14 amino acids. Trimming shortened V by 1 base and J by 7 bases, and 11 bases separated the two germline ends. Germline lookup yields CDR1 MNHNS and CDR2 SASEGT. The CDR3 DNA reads TGTGCCAGCAGTGAAGTCCAGGGAGGCCAGCCCCAGCATTTT. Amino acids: CASSEVQGGQPQHF.

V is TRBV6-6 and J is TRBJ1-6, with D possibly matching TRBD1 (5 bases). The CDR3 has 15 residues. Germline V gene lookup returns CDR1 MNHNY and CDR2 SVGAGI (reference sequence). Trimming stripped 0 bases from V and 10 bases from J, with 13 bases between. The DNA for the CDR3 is TGTGCCAGCAGTTACTCAGGGGTGGGTGGCTCACCCCTCCACTTT. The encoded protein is CASSYSGVGGSPLHF.

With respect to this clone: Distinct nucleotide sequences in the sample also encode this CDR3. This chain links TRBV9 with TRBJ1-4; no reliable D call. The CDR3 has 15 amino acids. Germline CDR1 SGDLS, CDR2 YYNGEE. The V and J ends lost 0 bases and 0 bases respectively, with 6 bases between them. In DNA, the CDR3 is TGTGCCAGCAGCGTAGGGGGAGCAACTAATGAAAAACTGTTTTTT. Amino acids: CASSVGGATNEKLFF.

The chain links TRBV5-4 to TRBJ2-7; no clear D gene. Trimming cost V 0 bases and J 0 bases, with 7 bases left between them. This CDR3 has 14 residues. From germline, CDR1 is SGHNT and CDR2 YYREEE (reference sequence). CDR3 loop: CASSLGADSYEQYF. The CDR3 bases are TGTGCCAGCAGCTTGGGGGCGGACTCCTACGAGCAGTACTTC.